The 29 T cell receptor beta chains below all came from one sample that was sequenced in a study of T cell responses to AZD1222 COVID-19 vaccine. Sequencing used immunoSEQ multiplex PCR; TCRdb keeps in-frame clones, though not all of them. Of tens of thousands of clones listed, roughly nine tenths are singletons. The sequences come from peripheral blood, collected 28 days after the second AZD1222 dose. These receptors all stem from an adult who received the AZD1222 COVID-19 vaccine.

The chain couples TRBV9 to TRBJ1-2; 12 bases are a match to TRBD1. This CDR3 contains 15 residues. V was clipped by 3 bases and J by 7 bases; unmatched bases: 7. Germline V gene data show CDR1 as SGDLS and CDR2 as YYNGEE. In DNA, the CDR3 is TGTGCCAGCAGCGACGGGACAGGGGGCACTTTTGGCTACACCTTC. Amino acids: CASSDGTGGTFGYTF.

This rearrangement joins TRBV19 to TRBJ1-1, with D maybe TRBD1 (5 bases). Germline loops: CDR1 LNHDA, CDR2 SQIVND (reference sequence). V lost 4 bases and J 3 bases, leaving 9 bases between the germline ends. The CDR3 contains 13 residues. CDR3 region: CASSRDGDTEAFF. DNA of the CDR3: TGTGCCAGTAGTAGGGACGGCGACACTGAAGCTTTCTTT. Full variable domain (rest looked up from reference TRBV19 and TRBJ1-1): DGGITQSPKYLFRKEGQNVTLSCEQNLNHDAMYWYRQDPGQGLRLIYYSQIVNDFQKGDIAEGYSVSREKKESFPLTVTSAQKNPTAFYLCASSRDGDTEAFFGQGTRLTVV.

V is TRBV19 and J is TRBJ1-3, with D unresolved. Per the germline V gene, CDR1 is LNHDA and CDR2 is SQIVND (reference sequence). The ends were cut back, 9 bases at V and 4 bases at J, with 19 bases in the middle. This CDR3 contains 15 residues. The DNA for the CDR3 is TGTGCCAGCCTTAATAGTTTAGGAGGAGGAAACACCATATATTTT. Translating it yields CASLNSLGGGNTIYF.

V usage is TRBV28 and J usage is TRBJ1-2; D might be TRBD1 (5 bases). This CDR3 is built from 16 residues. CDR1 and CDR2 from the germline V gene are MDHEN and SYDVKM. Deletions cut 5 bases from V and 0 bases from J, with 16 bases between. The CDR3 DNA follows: TGTGCCAGCAGTCCTCCTCGACAGCCTTCTAACTATGGCTACACCTTC. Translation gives CASSPPRQPSNYGYTF.

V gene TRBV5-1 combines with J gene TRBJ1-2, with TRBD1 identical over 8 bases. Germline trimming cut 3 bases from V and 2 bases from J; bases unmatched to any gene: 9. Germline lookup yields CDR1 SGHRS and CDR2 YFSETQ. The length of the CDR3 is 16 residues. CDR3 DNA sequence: TGCGCCAGCAGCTCCAAAACTGACAGGGGAAACTATGGCTACACCTTC. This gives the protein CASSSKTDRGNYGYTF.

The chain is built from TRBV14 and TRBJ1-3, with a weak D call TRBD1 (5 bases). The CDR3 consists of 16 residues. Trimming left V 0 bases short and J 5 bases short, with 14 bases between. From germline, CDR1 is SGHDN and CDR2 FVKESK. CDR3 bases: TGTGCCAGCAGCCAAGATGGGACGGGACGGAGAAACACCATATATTTT. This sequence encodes CASSQDGTGRRNTIYF.

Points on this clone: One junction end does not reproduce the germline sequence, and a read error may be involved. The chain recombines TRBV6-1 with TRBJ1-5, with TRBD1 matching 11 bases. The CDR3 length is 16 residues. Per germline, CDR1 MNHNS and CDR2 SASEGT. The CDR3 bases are TGTGCCGGCAGTGAAGTCGGACAGGGGGCCCGTCAGCCCCAGCATTTT. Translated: CAGSEVGQGARQPQHF.

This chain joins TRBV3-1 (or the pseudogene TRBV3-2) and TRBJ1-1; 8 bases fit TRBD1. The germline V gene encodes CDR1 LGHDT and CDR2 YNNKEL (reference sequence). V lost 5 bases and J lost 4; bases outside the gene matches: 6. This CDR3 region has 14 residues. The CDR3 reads CASSLTQGGTEAFF. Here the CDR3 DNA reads TGTGCCAGCAGCTTAACACAGGGGGGCACTGAAGCTTTCTTT.

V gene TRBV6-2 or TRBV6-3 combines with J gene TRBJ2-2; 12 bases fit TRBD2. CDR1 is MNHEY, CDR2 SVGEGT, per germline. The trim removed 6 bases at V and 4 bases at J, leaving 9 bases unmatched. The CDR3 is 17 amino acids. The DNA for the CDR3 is TGTGCCAGCAGCCCTGACCTAGCGGGGGGGCGCACCGGGGAGCTGTTTTTT. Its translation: CASSPDLAGGRTGELFF.

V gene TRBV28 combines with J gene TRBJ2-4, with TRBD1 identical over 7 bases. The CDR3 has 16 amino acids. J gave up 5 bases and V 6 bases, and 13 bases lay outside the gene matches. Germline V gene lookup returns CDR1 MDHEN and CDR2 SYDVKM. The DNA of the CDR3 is TGTGCCAGCAGGTCGGCGGCCGGGACAGCACAAAACATTCAGTACTTC. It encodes CASRSAAGTAQNIQYF.

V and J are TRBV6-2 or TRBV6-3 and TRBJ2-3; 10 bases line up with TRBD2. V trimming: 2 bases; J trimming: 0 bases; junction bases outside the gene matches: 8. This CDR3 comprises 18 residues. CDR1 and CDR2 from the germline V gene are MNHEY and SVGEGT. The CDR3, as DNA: TGTGCCAGCAGTTACGTAGCGGGGGGCAACCCTAGCACAGATACGCAGTATTTT. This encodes CASSYVAGGNPSTDTQYF.

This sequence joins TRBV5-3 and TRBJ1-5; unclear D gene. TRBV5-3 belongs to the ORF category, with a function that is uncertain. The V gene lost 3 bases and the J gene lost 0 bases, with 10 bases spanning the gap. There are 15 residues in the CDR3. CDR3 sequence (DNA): TGTGCCAGAAGCTCCCGGTCCAGTAGCAATCAGCCCCAGCATTTT. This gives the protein CARSSRSSSNQPQHF.

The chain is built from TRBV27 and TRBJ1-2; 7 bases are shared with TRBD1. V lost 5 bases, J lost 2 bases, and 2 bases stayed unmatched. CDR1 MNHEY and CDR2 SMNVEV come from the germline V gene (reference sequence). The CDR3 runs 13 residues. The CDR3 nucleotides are TGTGCCAGCAGTGCGACAGGGAACTATGGCTACACCTTC. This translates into CASSATGNYGYTF.

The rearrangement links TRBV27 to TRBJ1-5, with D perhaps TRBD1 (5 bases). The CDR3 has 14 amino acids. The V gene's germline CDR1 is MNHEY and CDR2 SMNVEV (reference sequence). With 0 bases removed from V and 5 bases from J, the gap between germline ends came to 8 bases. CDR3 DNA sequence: TGTGCCAGCAGTTTATCGGGGCGGCATCAGCCCCAGCATTTT. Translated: CASSLSGRHQPQHF.

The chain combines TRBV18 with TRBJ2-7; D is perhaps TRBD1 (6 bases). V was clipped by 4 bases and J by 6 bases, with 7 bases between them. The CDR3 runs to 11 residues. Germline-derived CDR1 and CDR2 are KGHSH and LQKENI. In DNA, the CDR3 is TGTGCCAGCTCACTGGACAGCGAGCAGTACTTC. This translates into CASSLDSEQYF.

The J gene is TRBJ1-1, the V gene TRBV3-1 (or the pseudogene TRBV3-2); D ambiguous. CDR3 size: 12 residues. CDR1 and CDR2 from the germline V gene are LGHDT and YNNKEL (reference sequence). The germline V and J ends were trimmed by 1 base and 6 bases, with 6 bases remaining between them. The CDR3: CASSQATSEAFF. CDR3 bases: TGTGCCAGCAGCCAAGCGACCTCTGAAGCTTTCTTT.

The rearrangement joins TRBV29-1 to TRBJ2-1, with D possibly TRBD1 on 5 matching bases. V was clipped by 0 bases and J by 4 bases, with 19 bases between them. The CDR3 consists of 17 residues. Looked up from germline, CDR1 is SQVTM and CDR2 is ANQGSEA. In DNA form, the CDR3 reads TGCAGCGTTGAAGATCCCCAAAACAAGGGGCCTTACAATGAGCAGTTCTTC. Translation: CSVEDPQNKGPYNEQFF.

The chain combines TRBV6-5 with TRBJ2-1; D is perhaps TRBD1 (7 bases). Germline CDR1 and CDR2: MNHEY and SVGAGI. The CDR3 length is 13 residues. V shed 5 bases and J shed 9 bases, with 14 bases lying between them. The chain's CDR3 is CASSQTGRFEQFF. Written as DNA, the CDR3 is TGTGCCAGCAGTCAGACAGGGAGGTTTGAGCAGTTCTTC.

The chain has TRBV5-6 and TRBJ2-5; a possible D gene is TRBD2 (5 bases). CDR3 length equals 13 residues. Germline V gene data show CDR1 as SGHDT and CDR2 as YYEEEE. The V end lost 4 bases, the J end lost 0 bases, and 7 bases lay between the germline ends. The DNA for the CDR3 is TGTGCCAGCAGCCCGACTAACCAAGAGACCCAGTACTTC. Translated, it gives CASSPTNQETQYF.

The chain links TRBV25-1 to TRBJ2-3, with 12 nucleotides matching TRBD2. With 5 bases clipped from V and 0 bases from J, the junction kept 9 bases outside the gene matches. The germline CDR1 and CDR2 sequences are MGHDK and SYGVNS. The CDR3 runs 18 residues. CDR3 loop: CASSPLHLAGGSTDTQYF. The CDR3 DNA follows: TGTGCCAGCAGTCCCCTCCACCTAGCGGGGGGGAGCACAGATACGCAGTATTTT.

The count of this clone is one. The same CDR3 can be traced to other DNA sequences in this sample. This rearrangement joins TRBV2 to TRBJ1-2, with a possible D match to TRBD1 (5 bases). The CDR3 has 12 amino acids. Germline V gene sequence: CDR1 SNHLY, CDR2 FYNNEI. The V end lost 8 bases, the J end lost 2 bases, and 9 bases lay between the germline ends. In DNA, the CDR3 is TGTGCCAGCGGAGACAGCAACTATGGCTACACCTTC. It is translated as CASGDSNYGYTF.

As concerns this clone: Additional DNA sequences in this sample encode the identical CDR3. The CDR3 region has the DNA TGTGCCAGCAGTTACTCGAGGAATCAGCCCCAGCATTTT. Amino acid sequence: CASSYSRNQPQHF. V gene TRBV6-5 combines with J gene TRBJ1-5; no reliable D call. The CDR3 runs to 13 residues. Germline lookup yields CDR1 MNHEY and CDR2 SVGAGI. V was shortened by 0 bases and J by 4 bases, with 4 bases between the two germline ends.

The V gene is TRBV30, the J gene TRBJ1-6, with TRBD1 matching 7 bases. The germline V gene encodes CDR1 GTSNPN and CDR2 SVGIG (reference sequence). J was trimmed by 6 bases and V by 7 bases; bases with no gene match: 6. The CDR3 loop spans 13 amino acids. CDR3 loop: CASTGQLNSPLHF. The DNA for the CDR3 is TGTGCCTCGACGGGACAGCTTAATTCACCCCTCCACTTT.

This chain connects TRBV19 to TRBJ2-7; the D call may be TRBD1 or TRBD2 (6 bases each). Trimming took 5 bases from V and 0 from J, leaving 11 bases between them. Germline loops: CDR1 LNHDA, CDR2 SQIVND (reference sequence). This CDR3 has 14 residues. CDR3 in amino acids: CASSLGGGSYEQYF. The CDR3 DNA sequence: TGTGCCAGTAGTTTGGGGGGCGGCTCCTACGAGCAGTACTTC.

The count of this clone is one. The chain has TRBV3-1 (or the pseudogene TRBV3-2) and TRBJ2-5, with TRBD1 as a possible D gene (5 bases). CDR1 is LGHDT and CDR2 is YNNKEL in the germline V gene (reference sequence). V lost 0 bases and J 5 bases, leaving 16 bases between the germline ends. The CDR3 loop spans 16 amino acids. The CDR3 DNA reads TGTGCCAGCAGCCAAGATCTGGCCAAGGGGTGGGAGACCCAGTACTTC. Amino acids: CASSQDLAKGWETQYF.

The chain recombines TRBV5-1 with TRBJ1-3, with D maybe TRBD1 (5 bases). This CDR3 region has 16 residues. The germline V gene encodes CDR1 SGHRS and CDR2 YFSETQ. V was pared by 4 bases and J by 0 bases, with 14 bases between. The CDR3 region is CASSVYGGSSGNTIYF. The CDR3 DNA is TGCGCCAGCAGCGTATACGGGGGAAGCTCTGGAAACACCATATATTTT. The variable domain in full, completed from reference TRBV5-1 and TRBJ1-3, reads KAGVTQTPRYLIKTRGQQVTLSCSPISGHRSVSWYQQTPGQGLQFLFEYFSETQRNKGNFPGRFSGRQFSNSRSEMNVSTLELGDSALYLCASSVYGGSSGNTIYFGEGSWLTVV.

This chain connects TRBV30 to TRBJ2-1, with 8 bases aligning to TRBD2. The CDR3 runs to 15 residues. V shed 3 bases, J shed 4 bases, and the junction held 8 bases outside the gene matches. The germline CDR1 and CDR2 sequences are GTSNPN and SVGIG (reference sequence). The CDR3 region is CAWSLTGGSYNEQFF. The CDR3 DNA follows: TGTGCCTGGAGCCTAACGGGGGGGTCGTACAATGAGCAGTTCTTC.

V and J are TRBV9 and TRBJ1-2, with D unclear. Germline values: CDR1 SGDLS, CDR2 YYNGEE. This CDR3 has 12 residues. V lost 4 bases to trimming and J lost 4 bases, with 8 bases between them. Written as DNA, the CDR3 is TGTGCCAGCAGCACAAGAACCTATGGCTACACCTTC. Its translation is CASSTRTYGYTF.

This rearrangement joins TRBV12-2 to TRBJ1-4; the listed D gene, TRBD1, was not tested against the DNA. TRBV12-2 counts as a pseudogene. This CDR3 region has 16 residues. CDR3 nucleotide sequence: TGTGCAAGTCGCTTAGCAGGGACAGGGATTAATGAAAAACTGTTTTTT. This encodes CASRLAGTGINEKLFF.